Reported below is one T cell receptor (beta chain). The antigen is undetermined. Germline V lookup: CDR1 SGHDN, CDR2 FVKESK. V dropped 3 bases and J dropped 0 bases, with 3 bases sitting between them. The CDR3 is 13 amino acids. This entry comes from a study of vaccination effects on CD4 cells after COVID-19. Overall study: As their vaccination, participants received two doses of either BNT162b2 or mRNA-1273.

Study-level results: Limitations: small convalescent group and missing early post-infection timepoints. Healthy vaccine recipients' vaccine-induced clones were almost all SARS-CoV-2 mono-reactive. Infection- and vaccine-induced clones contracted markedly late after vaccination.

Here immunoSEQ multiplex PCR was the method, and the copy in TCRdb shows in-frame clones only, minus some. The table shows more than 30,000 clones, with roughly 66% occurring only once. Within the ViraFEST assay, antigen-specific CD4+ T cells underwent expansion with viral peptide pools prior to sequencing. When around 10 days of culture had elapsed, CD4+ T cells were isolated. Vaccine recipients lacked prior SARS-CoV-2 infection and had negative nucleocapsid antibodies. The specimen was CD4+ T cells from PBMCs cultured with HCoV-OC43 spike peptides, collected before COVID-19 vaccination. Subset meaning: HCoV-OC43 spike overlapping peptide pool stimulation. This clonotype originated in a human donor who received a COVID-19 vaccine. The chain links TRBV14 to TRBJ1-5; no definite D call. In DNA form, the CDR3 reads TGTGCCAGCAGCCATGTTAGCAATCAGCCCCAGCATTTT. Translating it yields CASSHVSNQPQHF.